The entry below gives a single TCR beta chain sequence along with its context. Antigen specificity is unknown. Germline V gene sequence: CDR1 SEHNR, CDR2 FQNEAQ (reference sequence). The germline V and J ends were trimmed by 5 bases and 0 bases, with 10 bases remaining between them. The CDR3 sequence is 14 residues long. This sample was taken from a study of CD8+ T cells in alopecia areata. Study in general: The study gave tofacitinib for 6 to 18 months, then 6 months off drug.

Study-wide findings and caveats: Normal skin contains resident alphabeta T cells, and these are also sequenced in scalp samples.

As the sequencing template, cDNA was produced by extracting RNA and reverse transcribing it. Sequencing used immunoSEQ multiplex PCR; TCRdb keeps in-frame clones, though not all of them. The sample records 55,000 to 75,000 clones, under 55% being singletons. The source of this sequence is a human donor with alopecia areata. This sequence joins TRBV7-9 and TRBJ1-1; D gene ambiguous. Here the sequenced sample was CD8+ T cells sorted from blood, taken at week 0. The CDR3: CASSISVMNTEAFF. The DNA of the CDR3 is TGTGCCAGCAGCATATCGGTCATGAACACTGAAGCTTTCTTT.